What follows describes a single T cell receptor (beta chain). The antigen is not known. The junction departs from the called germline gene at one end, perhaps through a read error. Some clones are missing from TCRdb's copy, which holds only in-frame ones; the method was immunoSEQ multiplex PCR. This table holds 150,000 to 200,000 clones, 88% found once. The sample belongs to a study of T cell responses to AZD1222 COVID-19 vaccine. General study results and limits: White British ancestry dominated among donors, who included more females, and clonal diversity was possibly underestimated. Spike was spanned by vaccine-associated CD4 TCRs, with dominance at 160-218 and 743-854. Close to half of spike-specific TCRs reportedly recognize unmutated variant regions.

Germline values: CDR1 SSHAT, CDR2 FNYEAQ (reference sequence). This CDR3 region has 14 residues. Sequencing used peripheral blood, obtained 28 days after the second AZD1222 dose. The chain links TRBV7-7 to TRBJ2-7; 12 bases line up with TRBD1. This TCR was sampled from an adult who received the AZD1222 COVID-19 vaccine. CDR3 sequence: CASSLGQGAYEQYF. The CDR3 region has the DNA TGTGCTAGCAGCTTGGGACAGGGGGCTTACGAGCAGTACTTC.